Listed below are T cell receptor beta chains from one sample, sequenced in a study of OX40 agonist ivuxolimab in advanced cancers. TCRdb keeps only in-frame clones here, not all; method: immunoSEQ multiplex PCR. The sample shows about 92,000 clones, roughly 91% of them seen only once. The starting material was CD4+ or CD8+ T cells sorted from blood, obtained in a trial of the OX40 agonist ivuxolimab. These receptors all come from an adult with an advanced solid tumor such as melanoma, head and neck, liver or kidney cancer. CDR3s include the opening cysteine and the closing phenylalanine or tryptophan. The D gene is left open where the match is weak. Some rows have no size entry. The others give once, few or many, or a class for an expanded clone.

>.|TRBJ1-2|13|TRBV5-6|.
TGTGCCAGCACCCGGGACACCAACTATGGCTACACCTTC
CASTRDTNYGYTF
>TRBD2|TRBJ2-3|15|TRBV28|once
TGTGCCAGCAGGCACTGGGGGGGGAACACAGATACGCAGTATTTT
CASRHWGGNTDTQYF
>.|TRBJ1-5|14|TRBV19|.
TGTGCCAGTAGTCAGTATACGGGACGGCAGCCCCAGCATTTT
CASSQYTGRQPQHF
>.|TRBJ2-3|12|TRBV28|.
TGTGCCAGCAGTTTGTGGGGAGATACGCAGTATTTT
CASSLWGDTQYF
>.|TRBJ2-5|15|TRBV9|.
TGTGCCAGCAGCGTAGCTGGGGGACGGGGAGAGACCCAGTACTTC
CASSVAGGRGETQYF
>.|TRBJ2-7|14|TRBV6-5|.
TGTGCCAGCAGTTACGACCGGCCCCCCTACGAGCAGTACTTC
CASSYDRPPYEQYF
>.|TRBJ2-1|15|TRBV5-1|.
TGCGCCAGCAGCTTGGGGCAGGTGAAGGGGGATGAGCAGTTCTTC
CASSLGQVKGDEQFF
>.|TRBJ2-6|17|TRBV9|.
TGTGCCAGCAGCGCCGATTTGTCTCCGGCTGGGGCCAACGTCCTGACTTTC
CASSADLSPAGANVLTF
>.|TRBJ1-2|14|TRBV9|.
TGTGCCAGCAGCGCTATGAGCGGTAACTATGGCTACACCTTC
CASSAMSGNYGYTF
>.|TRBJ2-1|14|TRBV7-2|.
TGTGCCAGCAGCTTAGCGGTAAGGAACAATGAGCAGTTCTTC
CASSLAVRNNEQFF
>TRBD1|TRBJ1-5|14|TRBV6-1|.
TGTGCCAGCAGACTAACAGGGGACAATCAGCCCCAGCATTTT
CASRLTGDNQPQHF
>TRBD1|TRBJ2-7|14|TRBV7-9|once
TGTGCCAGCAGCTTAGATGGGACAGCCTACGAGCAGTACTTC
CASSLDGTAYEQYF
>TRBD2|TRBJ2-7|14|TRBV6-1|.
TGTGCCAGCAATGTTGCGGGGGGCGGCTACGAGCAGTACTTC
CASNVAGGGYEQYF
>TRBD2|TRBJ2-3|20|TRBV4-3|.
TGCGCCAGCAGCCAAGATCTGGTGACCAGCGGGAGGACTAGCACAGATACGCAGTATTTT
CASSQDLVTSGRTSTDTQYF
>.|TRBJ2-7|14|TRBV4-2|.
TGTGCCAGCAGCCAAGAGCGAAGATCCTACGAGCAGTACTTC
CASSQERRSYEQYF
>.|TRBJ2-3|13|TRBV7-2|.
TGTGCCAGCAGCTTAACTAGACTCGATACGCAGTATTTT
CASSLTRLDTQYF
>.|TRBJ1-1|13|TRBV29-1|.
TGCAGCGTCCGGGCGTGGGGGAACACTGAAGCTTTCTTT
CSVRAWGNTEAFF
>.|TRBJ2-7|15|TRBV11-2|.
TGTGCCAGCAGCTTATCGGGGCCTAATAGCTACGAGCAGTACTTC
CASSLSGPNSYEQYF
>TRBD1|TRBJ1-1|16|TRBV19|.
TGTGCCAGTCTTGGACAGGATTCTCCCCAGAACACTGAAGCTTTCTTT
CASLGQDSPQNTEAFF
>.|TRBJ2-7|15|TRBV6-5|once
TGTGCCAGCATACTACGTGGGGGAAACTCCTACGAGCAGTACTTC
CASILRGGNSYEQYF
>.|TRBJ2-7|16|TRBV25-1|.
TGTGCCAGCAGTGAGGCAGGGGGGGTGAAGTCCTACGAGCAGTACTTC
CASSEAGGVKSYEQYF
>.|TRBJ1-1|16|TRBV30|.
TGTGCCTGGAGGCCCTCGGGGGCCGGGGGGCGCACTGAAGCTTTCTTT
CAWRPSGAGGRTEAFF
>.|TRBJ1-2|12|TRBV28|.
TGTGCCAGCAGTTCCCGGCCCTATGGCTACACCTTC
CASSSRPYGYTF
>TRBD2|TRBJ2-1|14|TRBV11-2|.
TGTGCCAGCAGCTCCCGGGGCGGGAGGGGTGAGCAGTTCTTC
CASSSRGGRGEQFF
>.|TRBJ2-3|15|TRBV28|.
TGTGCCAGCAGTTTTAGGCATAGCCGCACAGATACGCAGTATTTT
CASSFRHSRTDTQYF
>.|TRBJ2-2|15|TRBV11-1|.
TGTGCCAGCAGCTTAGGGTTGGGGGGCACCGGGGAGCTGTTTTTT
CASSLGLGGTGELFF
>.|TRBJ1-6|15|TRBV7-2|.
TGTGCCAGCAGCTTAGTTGCAGTCTATAATTCACCCCTCCACTTT
CASSLVAVYNSPLHF
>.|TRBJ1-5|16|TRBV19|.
TGTGCCAGTAGTATAAGCCGAAAACTTAGCAATCAGCCCCAGCATTTT
CASSISRKLSNQPQHF
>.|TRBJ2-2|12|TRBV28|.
TGTGCCAGCAGAAGCGTCACCGGGGAGCTGTTTTTT
CASRSVTGELFF
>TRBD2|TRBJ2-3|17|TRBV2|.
TGTGCCAGCAAGAGACTAGCGGGAGTTAGCGGCACAGATACGCAGTATTTT
CASKRLAGVSGTDTQYF
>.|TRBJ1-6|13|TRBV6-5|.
TGTGCCAGCAGTTACTACAGCTACCATGCCCTCCACTTT
CASSYYSYHALHF
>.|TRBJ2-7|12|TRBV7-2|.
TGTGCCAGCAGCTTAGGATCCTACGAGCAGTACTTC
CASSLGSYEQYF
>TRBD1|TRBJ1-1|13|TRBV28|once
TGTGCCAGCAGTAAGGGGGCAGTTCCTGAAGCTTTCTTT
CASSKGAVPEAFF
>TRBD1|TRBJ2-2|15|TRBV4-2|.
TGTGCCAGCAGCCAAGGGACAGGGTCCCCCGGGGAGCTGTTTTTT
CASSQGTGSPGELFF
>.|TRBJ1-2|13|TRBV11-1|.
TGTGCCAGCAGTCCCCAGGGAGACTATGGCTACACCTTC
CASSPQGDYGYTF
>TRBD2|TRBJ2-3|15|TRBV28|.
TGTGCCAGCAGTTTATTGGGACTAGCGGTTGGTACGCAGTATTTT
CASSLLGLAVGTQYF
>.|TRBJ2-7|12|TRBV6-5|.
TGTGCCAGCAGTTACTCGAGGGGGAAGCAGTACTTC
CASSYSRGKQYF
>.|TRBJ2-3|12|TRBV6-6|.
TGTGCCAGCAGACGACTAGAAAATACGCAGTATTTT
CASRRLENTQYF
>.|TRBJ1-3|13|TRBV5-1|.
TGCGCCAGCTCGCGACAGGAGGGAAACACCATATATTTT
CASSRQEGNTIYF
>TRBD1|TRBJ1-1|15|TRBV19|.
TGTGCCAGTAGTACGGGGACAGGGTTGATCGCTGAAGCTTTCTTT
CASSTGTGLIAEAFF
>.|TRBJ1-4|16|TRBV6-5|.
TGTGCCAGCAGTTACTCGAGGGGTGGGGGGAATGAAAAACTGTTTTTT
CASSYSRGGGNEKLFF
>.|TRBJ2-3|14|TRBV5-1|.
TGCGCCAGCAGCTTGGGGGAAAGCACAGATACGCAGTATTTT
CASSLGESTDTQYF
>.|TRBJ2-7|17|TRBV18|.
TGTGCCAGCTCACCACCGGTGGGTCAGGGCTTAAAGTACGAGCAGTACTTC
CASSPPVGQGLKYEQYF
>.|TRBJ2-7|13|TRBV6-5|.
TGTGCCAGCACCGGGGACACCTCCTACGAGCAGTACTTC
CASTGDTSYEQYF
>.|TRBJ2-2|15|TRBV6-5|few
TGTGCCAGCAGAGGAGCGGAGAGGATTACCGGGGAGCTGTTTTTT
CASRGAERITGELFF
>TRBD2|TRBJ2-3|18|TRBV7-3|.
TGTGCCAGCAGCTTGGGACTGATCAGCGGGAGTAACACAGATACGCAGTATTTT
CASSLGLISGSNTDTQYF
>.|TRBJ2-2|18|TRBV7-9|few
TGTGCCAGCAGCTTAGGGCCGGACAGAAAAATGAACACCGGGGAGCTGTTTTTT
CASSLGPDRKMNTGELFF
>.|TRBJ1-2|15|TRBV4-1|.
TGCGCCAGCAGCCAGGCAACCTCTCTCCTAGGGGGCTACACCTTC
CASSQATSLLGGYTF
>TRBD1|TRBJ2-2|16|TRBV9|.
TGTGCCAGCTTCTCCCCGGGACAGGCGAACACCGGGGAGCTGTTTTTT
CASFSPGQANTGELFF
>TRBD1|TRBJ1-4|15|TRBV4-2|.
TGTGCCAGCAGCCCCCCGGGACAGGGGTATGAAAAACTGTTTTTT
CASSPPGQGYEKLFF
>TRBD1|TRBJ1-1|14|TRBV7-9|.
TGTGCCAGCAGCTTCTTTGAGGGGGCGGGTGAAGCTTTCTTT
CASSFFEGAGEAFF